One TCR beta chain is described in this entry. As yet, its antigen is unknown. This entry belongs to a study of metastatic and nonmetastatic thyroid tumors. The study, taken as a whole, reports: Significantly higher TCR beta diversity was reportedly seen in malignant thyroid tumors than benign nodules, in blood and tumor.

Each patient came to thyroid surgery without any prior treatment (of any kind). The germline V and J ends were trimmed by 5 bases and 1 base, with 19 bases remaining between them. This CDR3 has 17 amino acids. Germline values: CDR1 MDHEN, CDR2 SYDVKM. Authors' processing steps: Between-group CDR3 differences, defined by clinicopathological status, yielded a distant-metastasis classifier for papillary thyroid cancer. MiXCR reprocessed the PCR reads for TCRdb. These V and J calls rely on TCRdb rather than the paper's analysis. In the table there are roughly 9,900 clones, around 30% of which are singletons.

J is TRBJ2-3 and V is TRBV28, with D tentatively TRBD1 (5 bases). The sequenced sample was tumor tissue. This TCR came from a male donor with papillary thyroid cancer or a benign thyroid nodule (not recorded which). Some clones in this sample may be carry-over from other donors' samples. DNA for the CDR3: TGTGCCAGCAGTCCTCGGACGGACACCGTCGGCACAGATACGCAGTATTTT. This encodes CASSPRTDTVGTDTQYF.